The 3 T cell receptor beta chains reported below all come from one sample, sequenced in a study of cytomegalovirus exposure and HLA in healthy donors. The PCR had 60 Vbeta and 13 Jbeta primers. This table comes from immunoSEQ multiplex PCR, and its TCRdb copy is limited to in-frame clones, with some not included. The repertoire holds tens of thousands of clones, roughly 79% seen once, with 0.57% in the top ten. Sequencing was done on a sample of PBMCs. These receptors were obtained from a man aged 30 to 39 in good health and CMV-seronegative.

The chain carries TRBV4-1 and TRBJ1-2; D not resolved. Germline V gene data show CDR1 as MGHRA and CDR2 as YSYEKL. Trimming stripped 3 bases from V and 8 bases from J, with 16 bases between. The length of the CDR3 is 14 residues. Written as DNA, the CDR3 is TGCGCCAGCAGCCACCCCGACACGCCTGGGGGCTACACCTTC. It is translated as CASSHPDTPGGYTF.

The gene calls are TRBV10-2 and TRBJ2-2; 8 nucleotides line up with TRBD2. The CDR3 loop spans 15 amino acids. Germline CDR1 is WSHSY and CDR2 is SAAADI. V shed 6 bases, J shed 0 bases, and the junction held 3 bases outside the gene matches. The CDR3 sequence: CASRGGLANTGELFF. DNA of the CDR3: TGCGCCAGCAGGGGGGGACTAGCGAACACCGGGGAGCTGTTTTTT.

The rearrangement joins TRBV14 to TRBJ1-2; unclear D gene. Germline V gives CDR1 SGHDN, CDR2 FVKESK. V lost 1 base, J lost 5 bases, and 8 bases lay in between. The CDR3 totals 13 residues. The CDR3 sequence: CASSQGLTYGYTF. CDR3 DNA: TGTGCCAGCAGCCAAGGCCTCACATATGGCTACACCTTC.